This T cell receptor beta chain was recorded in a study of T cell repertoires in cytomegalovirus infection. Whole-study findings and limits: The ex vivo response showed dominance by HLA-C-restricted CMV-specific TCR beta clonotypes.

TCRdb redid the calling of the reads with MiXCR, one entry per CDR3 protein. The sample contains some 110,000 distinct CDR3 sequences, 10% of which appear only once. This clonotype was recorded a few times. Its target is not known. Sequenced input: PBMCs, sequenced either directly or after in vitro stimulation (not recorded which). This receptor was obtained from a human donor in good health (CMV status not recorded). Some clones in this sample may be carry-over from other donors' samples.

The CDR3 bases are TGTGCCAGTAGTATAGCCCCGCGGGCCGAAGCTAGCAACTATGGCTACACCTTC. It translates to CASSIAPRAEASNYGYTF. The chain couples TRBV19 to TRBJ1-2; D gene unclear. Trimming took off 1 base at V and 2 bases at J, with 20 bases between the two ends. Germline V lookup: CDR1 LNHDA, CDR2 SQIVND (reference sequence). The CDR3 is made up of 18 amino acids.